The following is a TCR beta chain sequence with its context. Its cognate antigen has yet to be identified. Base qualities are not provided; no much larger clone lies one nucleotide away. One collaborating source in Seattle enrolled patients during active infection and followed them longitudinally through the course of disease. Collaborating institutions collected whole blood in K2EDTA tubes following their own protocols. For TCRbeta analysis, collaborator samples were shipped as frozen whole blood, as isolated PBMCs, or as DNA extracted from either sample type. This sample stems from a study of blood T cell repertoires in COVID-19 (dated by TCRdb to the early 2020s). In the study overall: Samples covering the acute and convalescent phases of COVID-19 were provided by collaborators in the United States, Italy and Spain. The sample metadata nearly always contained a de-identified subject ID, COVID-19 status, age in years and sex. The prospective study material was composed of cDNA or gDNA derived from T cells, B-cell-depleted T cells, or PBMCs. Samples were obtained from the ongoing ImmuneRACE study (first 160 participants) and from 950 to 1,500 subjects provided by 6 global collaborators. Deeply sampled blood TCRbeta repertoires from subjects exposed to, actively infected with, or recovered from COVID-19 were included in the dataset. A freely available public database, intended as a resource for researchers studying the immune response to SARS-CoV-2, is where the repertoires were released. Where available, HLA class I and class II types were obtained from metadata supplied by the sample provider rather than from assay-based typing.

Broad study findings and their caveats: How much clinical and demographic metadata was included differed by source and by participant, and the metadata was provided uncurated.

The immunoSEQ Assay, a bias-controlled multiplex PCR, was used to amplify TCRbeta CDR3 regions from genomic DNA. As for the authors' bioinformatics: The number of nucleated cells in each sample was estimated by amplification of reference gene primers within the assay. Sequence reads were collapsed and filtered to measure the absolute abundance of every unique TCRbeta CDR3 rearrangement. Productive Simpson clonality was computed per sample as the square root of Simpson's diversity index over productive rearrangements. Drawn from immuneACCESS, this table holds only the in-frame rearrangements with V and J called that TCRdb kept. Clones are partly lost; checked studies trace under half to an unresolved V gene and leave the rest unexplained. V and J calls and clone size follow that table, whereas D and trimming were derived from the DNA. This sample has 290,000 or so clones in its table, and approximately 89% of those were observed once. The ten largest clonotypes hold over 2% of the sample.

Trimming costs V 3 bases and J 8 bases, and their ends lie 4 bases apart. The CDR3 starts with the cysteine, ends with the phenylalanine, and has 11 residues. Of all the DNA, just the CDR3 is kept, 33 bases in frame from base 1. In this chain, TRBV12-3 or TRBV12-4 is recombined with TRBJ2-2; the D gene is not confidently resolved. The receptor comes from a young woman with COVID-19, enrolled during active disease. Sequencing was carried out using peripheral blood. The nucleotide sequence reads TGTGCCAGCAGTTTTTATGGGGAGCTGTTTTTT. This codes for CASSFYGELFF.